This T cell receptor beta chain derives from a study of regulatory T cells in long-lasting Graves disease (dated by TCRdb to about 2021). Turning to the overall study: In the newly diagnosed Graves' disease group, patients had been taking antithyroid drugs for less than 3 months. Patients with persistent Graves' disease were compared with patients with newly diagnosed Graves' disease using TCR sequencing and RNA sequencing of peripheral blood. The study was conducted in China and was registered as a clinical trial. A total of roughly 33 samples were covered by TCR sequencing, comprising roughly 13 persistent and 20 newly diagnosed Graves' disease patients.

This clonotype was seen at least ten times. What this receptor recognizes is not known. No much larger clonotype is one base removed from it; base qualities were not supplied. The method was multiplex PCR. Data came from an Illumina HiSeq 4000. CDR3 regions were amplified by Arm-PCR with iRepertoire HTBI primers to construct TCR beta libraries. Gel purification was performed on PCR products prior to sequencing. The original methods were these. Gene usage analysis of CDR3 amino acid clonotypes relied on the 55 to 80 TRBV and about 15 TRBJ segments identified across samples. COPE and FqMerger were used to merge the filtered high-quality paired reads into contigs. BLAST was used to align contigs to the IMGT TRBV, TRBD and TRBJ reference genes, and CDR3 was defined following IMGT. Clonotypes above 0.1% frequency were classified as highly expanded clones. Shannon entropy was used to measure repertoire diversity, and the Gini coefficient was used to measure V-J evenness. Clonotypes shared by more than one individual were considered public. TCRdb redid the processing of the public reads, applying fastp at Q25 and MiXCR, and retained in-frame beta chains. CDR3 protein sequences are deduplicated, and each keeps its most common genes and DNA. TCRdb's processing, not the authors' own work, is the source of the V and J calls. The sample profile shows a few hundred thousand distinct CDR3 sequences; roughly 21% of them were found once. Approximately 15% of the sample lies in the top ten.

Overall study outcomes, separate from this receptor: Preferential use of TRBV28, TRBJ1-2 and TRBJ2-5 was observed in persistent disease, whereas TRBV20-1 and TRBJ2-1 were favored in newly diagnosed disease. The authors noted that the small sample size was a limitation that may lower accuracy. Persistent patients shared more public clonotypes among themselves (around 2,500) than newly diagnosed patients did (roughly 920). Only the TCR beta chain was sequenced and analyzed. Compared with newly diagnosed patients, persistent Graves' disease patients had lower TCR Shannon entropy and fewer highly expanded clones, which suggests clonal expansion. Peripheral blood alone was examined, since thyroid tissue, which constituted the primary lesion, could not be accessed.

This specimen's time point label, per the study, means: newly diagnosed GD, antithyroid drugs for less than 3 months. For both TCR sequencing and RNA sequencing, RNA was extracted from PBMCs using TRIzol. The diagnosis of Graves' disease was made according to American Thyroid Association guidelines. The patients came from an endocrinology department in Xi'an, China. From each patient, roughly 9 milliliters of peripheral blood was collected into an EDTA anticoagulant tube. PBMCs were isolated by Ficoll Paque Plus density gradient separation without further T cell sorting. An Agilent 2100 Bioanalyzer and agarose gel were used to assess RNA quality, and a NanoDrop 2000 was used to measure RNA concentration. V drops 1 base and J drops 4 bases, leaving 15 bases in between. CDR1 and CDR2 are read off the germline V gene as SGHTA and FQGNSA. Measured from the cysteine to the phenylalanine, the CDR3 is 16 residues long. Just the 48-base CDR3 DNA is kept, in frame starting at base 1.

This TCR came from a female donor with Graves disease. Sequenced material: peripheral blood mononuclear cells (PBMCs), taken at new diagnosis, from a patient treated with antithyroid drugs. The rearranged chain carries TRBV7-2 and TRBJ2-3; the D gene is possibly TRBD1 or TRBD2, each agreeing over 7 bases. The nucleotide sequence reads as follows: TGTGCCAGCAGCTTAGAGGGGGCGGGAGCAGCAGATACGCAGTATTTT. Its protein reads: CASSLEGAGAADTQYF.